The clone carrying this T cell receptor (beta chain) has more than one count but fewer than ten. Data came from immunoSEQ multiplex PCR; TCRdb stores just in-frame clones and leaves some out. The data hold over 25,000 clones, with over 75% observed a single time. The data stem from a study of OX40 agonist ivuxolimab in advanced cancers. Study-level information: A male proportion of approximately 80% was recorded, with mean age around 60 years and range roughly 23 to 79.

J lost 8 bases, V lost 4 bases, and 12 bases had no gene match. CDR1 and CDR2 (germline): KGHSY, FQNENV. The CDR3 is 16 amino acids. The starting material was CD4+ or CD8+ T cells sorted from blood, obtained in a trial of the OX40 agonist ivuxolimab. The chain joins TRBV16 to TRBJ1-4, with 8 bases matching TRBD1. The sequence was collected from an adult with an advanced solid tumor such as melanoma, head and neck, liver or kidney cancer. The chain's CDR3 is CASSRTTTGAVEKLFF. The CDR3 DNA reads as TGTGCCAGCAGCCGCACAACGACAGGGGCGGTGGAAAAACTGTTTTTT.